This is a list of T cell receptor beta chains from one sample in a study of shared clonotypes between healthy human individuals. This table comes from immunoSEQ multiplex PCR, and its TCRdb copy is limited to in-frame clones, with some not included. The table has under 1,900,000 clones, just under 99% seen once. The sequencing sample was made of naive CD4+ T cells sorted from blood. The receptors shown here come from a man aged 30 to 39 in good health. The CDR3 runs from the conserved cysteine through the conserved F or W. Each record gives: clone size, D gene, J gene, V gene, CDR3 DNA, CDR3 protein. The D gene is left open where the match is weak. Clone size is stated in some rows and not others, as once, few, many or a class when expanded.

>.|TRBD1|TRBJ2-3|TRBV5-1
TGCGCCAGCAGCTTGGAACAGGGGGTCTATACGCAGTATTTT
CASSLEQGVYTQYF
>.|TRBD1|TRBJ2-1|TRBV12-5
TGTGCTAGTGGTCTGGGTCCCATTCGACAGGGGAATGAGCAGTTCTTC
CASGLGPIRQGNEQFF
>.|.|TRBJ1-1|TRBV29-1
TGCAGCGTGGCCCCTGAAGCTTTCTTT
CSVAPEAFF
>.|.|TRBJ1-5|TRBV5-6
TGTGCCAGCAGCTTAGGCAGCAATCAGCCCCAGCATTTT
CASSLGSNQPQHF
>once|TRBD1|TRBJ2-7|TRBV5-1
TGCGCCAGCAGTCGGGACAGGGGTCTCGACGAGCAGTACTTC
CASSRDRGLDEQYF
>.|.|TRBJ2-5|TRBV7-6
TGTGCCAGCAGCTTAGAAGGACAGGAGGGAGAGACCCAGTACTTC
CASSLEGQEGETQYF
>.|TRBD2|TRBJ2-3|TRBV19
TGTGCCAGTAGTATACTAGCGGGGGGGATCGGTACGCAGTATTTT
CASSILAGGIGTQYF
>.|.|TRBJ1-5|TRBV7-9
TGTGCCAGCAGCTTAGACAGCAATCAGCCCCAGCATTTT
CASSLDSNQPQHF
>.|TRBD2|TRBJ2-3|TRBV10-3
TGTGCCATCAGCCGACTAGCGGGAGAGGGCACAGATACGCAGTATTTT
CAISRLAGEGTDTQYF
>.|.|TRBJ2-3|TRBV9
TGTGCCAGCTCCGGGATAAGGCAAGATACGCAGTATTTT
CASSGIRQDTQYF
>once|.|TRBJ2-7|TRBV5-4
TGTGCCAGCAGCTTGACCAGCGCAGCACTCGACGAGCAGTACTTC
CASSLTSAALDEQYF
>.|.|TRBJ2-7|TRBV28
TGTGCCAGCAGCCCCAGGAACGAGCAGTACTTC
CASSPRNEQYF
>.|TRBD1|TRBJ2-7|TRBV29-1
TGCAGCGTCAGTCGGAGAAGGGGGACAGAGGGATTGGAGCAGTACTTC
CSVSRRRGTEGLEQYF
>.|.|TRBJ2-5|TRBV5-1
TGCGCCAGCAGTTTCGAAGAGACCCAGTACTTC
CASSFEETQYF
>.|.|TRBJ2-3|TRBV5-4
TGTGCCAGCAGCTTGGACGACCGCACAGATACGCAGTATTTT
CASSLDDRTDTQYF
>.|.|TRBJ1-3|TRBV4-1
TGCGCCAGCAGCCAAAATACATTCTCTGGAAACACCATATATTTT
CASSQNTFSGNTIYF
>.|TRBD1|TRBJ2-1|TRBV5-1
TGCGCCAGCAGCGCTCAGGGGGCCGATGAGCAGTTCTTC
CASSAQGADEQFF
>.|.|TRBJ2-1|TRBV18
TGTGCCAGCTCACCACCATTGTTGCTCGGTGAGCAGTTCTTC
CASSPPLLLGEQFF
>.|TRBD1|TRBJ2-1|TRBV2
TGTGCCAGCAGTTCCTATGACAGGGGACGCCTCCAGTTCTTC
CASSSYDRGRLQFF
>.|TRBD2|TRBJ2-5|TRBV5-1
TGCGCCAGCAGCTACGGACTAGCGGGAGAGGAGACCCAGTACTTC
CASSYGLAGEETQYF
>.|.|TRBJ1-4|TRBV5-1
TGCGCCAGCGGCTTAGACAGGTCCGGAGAAAAACTGTTTTTT
CASGLDRSGEKLFF
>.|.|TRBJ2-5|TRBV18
TGTGCCAGCTCAACGGGGTTACAAGAGACCCAGTACTTC
CASSTGLQETQYF
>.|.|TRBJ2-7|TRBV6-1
TGTGCCAGCAGTGAACGGCTCAGCTCCTACGAGCAGTACTTC
CASSERLSSYEQYF
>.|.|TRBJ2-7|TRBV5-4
TGTGCCAGCAGCGACGGAACGTGGACCTACGAGCAGTACTTC
CASSDGTWTYEQYF
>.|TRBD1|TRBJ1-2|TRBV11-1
TGTGCCAGCAGCTATTGGGACAGATCGAACTATGGCTACACCTTC
CASSYWDRSNYGYTF
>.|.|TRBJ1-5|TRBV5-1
TGCGCCAGCAGCTTGGACAGCTATAGCAATCAGCCCCAGCATTTT
CASSLDSYSNQPQHF
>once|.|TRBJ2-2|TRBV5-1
TGCGCCAGCAGCTTGGCCAAAAGCACCGGGGAGCTGTTTTTT
CASSLAKSTGELFF
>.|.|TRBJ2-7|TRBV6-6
TGTGCCAGCACCGGGGGCTCCTACGAGCAGTACTTC
CASTGGSYEQYF
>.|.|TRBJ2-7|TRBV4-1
TGCGCCAGCAGCCCTTCTGAGGGCGAGCAGTACTTC
CASSPSEGEQYF
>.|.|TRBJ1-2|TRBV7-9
TGTGCCAGCAGCGGGGAGGGGTATGGCTACACCTTC
CASSGEGYGYTF
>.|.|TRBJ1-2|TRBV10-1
TGCGCCAGCAGTGACAGTTTTAACTATGGCTACACCTTC
CASSDSFNYGYTF
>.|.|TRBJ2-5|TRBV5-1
TGCGCCAGCAGCTTAGGATTAGCGAATCGGGAAGAGACCCAGTACTTC
CASSLGLANREETQYF
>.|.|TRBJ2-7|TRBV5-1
TGCGCCAGCAGCTTGGAGCAGGGTGGTTACGAGCAGTACTTC
CASSLEQGGYEQYF
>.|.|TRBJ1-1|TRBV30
TGTGCCTGGGACCTGGCAAGTGGCACTGAAGCTTTCTTT
CAWDLASGTEAFF
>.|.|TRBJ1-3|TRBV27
TGTGCCAGCAGTCCCAGTTCGGGCCACTCTGGAAACACCATATATTTT
CASSPSSGHSGNTIYF
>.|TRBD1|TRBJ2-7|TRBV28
TGTGCCAGCAGGGTATCGGGACAGGGACTCTACGAGCAGTACTTC
CASRVSGQGLYEQYF
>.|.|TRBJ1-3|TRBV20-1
TGCAGTGCTAGACTCAGAAACACCATATATTTT
CSARLRNTIYF
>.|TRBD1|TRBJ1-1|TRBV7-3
TGTGCCAGCAGCAGACAGGGAGGGAACACTGAAGCTTTCTTT
CASSRQGGNTEAFF
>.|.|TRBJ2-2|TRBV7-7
TGTGCCAGCAGCCCCCGGGACACCCGGATGACCGGGGAGCTGTTTTTT
CASSPRDTRMTGELFF
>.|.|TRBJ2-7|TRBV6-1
TGTGCCAGCAGTGAAGAGGGCTACGAGCAGTACTTC
CASSEEGYEQYF
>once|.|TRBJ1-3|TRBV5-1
TGCGCCAGCAGCACCGGGGGACCTGGAAACACCATATATTTT
CASSTGGPGNTIYF
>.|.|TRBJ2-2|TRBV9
TGTGCCAGCAGCTCGCGTGGGAGCCCCAACACCGGGGAGCTGTTTTTT
CASSSRGSPNTGELFF
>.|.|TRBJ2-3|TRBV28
TGTGCCAGCAGTTTTGCGGGAAGCACAGATACGCAGTATTTT
CASSFAGSTDTQYF
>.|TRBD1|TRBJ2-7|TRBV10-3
TGTGCCATCAGTGATGACAGGGAAAACGAGCAGTACTTC
CAISDDRENEQYF
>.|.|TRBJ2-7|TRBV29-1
TGCAGCGTTGTCGGGGGAACTCATGAGCAGTACTTC
CSVVGGTHEQYF
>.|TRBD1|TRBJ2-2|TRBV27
TGTGCCAGCAGTCCCCGGGACAGATACACCGGGGAGCTGTTTTTT
CASSPRDRYTGELFF
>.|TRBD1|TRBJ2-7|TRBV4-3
TGCGCCAGCAGCCAAACGGACAGGGGGTACGAGCAGTACTTC
CASSQTDRGYEQYF
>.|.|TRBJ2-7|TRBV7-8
TGTGCCAGCACCGTGGGGGGCAGGAGCTCCTACGAGCAGTACTTC
CASTVGGRSSYEQYF
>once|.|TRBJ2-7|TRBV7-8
TGTGCCAGCAGCTTGGGCAACTCCTACGAGCAGTACTTC
CASSLGNSYEQYF
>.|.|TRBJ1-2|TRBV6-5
TGTGCCAGCAGTTACGGTCGGGGGAAGGACAACTATGGCTACACCTTC
CASSYGRGKDNYGYTF
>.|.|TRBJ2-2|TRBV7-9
TGTGCCAGCAGCTTATATCAGGGGCCCGGGGAGCTGTTTTTT
CASSLYQGPGELFF
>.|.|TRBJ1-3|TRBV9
TGTGCCAGCAGCGTAAGAGGGACGGGGCCTGGTAGAAACACCATATATTTT
CASSVRGTGPGRNTIYF